This TCR beta chain was identified in a study of blood T cell repertoires in COVID-19. Study-level information: There were acute and convalescent COVID-19 samples, and they came from the United States, Italy and Spain.

Per the original methods: Estimation of nucleated cell counts relied on the amplification of reference gene primers. Sequenced by immunoSEQ multiplex PCR; TCRdb stores in-frame clones only, minus some. V, J and clone size reflect that table, while D and trimming were determined from the DNA. Of fewer than 250,000 clones in the sample, 80% to 90% are singletons; the top ten hold 4.8%. This clone showed up just once. This CDR3 has 12 amino acids. Trimming removed 7 bases from V and 5 bases from J, with 12 bases in between. Germline values: CDR1 SQVTM, CDR2 ANQGSEA. Participants' own reports of clinical history determined their cohort assignment.

Sequenced material: PBMCs or T cells enriched from blood (not recorded which). This chain links TRBV29-1 with TRBJ2-4, with D perhaps matching TRBD1 (6 bases). This TCR was sampled from a woman aged 45-60 years who had been exposed to COVID-19. This CDR3 reads CSALKGENIQYF. For the CDR3, the DNA is TGCAGCGCCCTAAAGGGGGAAAACATTCAGTACTTC. Full variable domain (rest looked up from reference TRBV29-1 and TRBJ2-4): SAVISQKPSRDICQRGTSLTIQCQVDSQVTMMFWYRQQPGQSLTLIATANQGSEATYESGFVIDKFPISRPNLTFSTLTVSNMSPEDSSIYLCSALKGENIQYFGAGTRLSVL.